This is a list of T cell receptor beta chains from one sample in a study of T cells in Graves' hyperthyroidism and ophthalmopathy. Using its own MiXCR run on the multiplex PCR reads, TCRdb lists one record per CDR3 protein. The repertoire holds about 460,000 distinct CDR3 sequences, under 25% seen once, with roughly 49% in the top ten. The sample comprised blood. Every receptor here comes from a woman between 65 and 79 years old with Graves' ophthalmopathy. The CDR3 runs from the conserved cysteine through the conserved F or W. A D gene is named only where the DNA matches it firmly. Clone size is stated in some rows and not others, as once, few, many or a class when expanded.

-,TRBJ2-1,TRBD2,TRBV25-1,CASTGKTSGSLLFF,TGTGCCAGCACGGGGAAGACTAGCGGGAGTCTTTTGTTCTTC
-,TRBJ2-7,-,TRBV11-3,CASTDGAYEQYF,TGTGCCAGCACAGACGGTGCCTACGAGCAGTACTTC
-,TRBJ1-4,-,TRBV7-8,CASSLGAGAQEKLFF,TGTGCCAGCAGCTTAGGAGCAGGGGCTCAAGAAAAACTGTTTTTT
many,TRBJ2-1,TRBD2,TRBV6-1,CASSLAGGPDNEQFF,TGTGCCAGCAGTTTAGCGGGAGGGCCGGACAATGAGCAGTTCTTC
many,TRBJ1-1,TRBD1,TRBV28,CASSPTGTGNTEAFF,TGTGCCAGCAGTCCAACCGGGACAGGGAACACTGAAGCTTTCTTT
many,TRBJ1-1,-,TRBV20-1,CSAREPGMNTEAFF,TGCAGTGCTAGAGAACCGGGGATGAACACTGAAGCTTTCTTT
-,TRBJ1-5,-,TRBV19,CASSKFQNQPQHF,TGTGCCAGTAGTAAATTCCAGAATCAGCCCCAGCATTTT
-,TRBJ2-2,-,TRBV15,CATSRITGELFF,TGTGCCACCAGCAGAATTACCGGGGAGCTGTTTTTT
-,TRBJ2-7,TRBD2,TRBV29-1,CSVESLAGDSYEQYF,TGCAGCGTTGAGTCCCTAGCGGGAGACTCCTACGAGCAGTACTTC
-,TRBJ2-7,TRBD2,TRBV7-9,CASSPRLAGGPYEQYF,TGTGCCAGCAGCCCACGACTAGCGGGAGGGCCCTACGAGCAGTACTTC
many,TRBJ1-2,TRBD1,TRBV6-1,CASMDRGNYGYTF,TGTGCCAGCATGGACAGGGGGAACTATGGCTACACCTTC
-,TRBJ1-2,TRBD1,TRBV5-1,CASSAGQGTYGYTF,TGCGCCAGCAGCGCTGGACAGGGGACCTATGGCTACACCTTC
-,TRBJ2-2,-,TRBV20-1,CSARDLLVGGNTGELFF,TGCAGTGCTAGAGATCTCCTTGTGGGCGGAAACACCGGGGAGCTGTTTTTT
few,TRBJ2-7,-,TRBV6-1,CASSERQVAYEQYF,TGTGCCAGCAGTGAGAGGCAGGTAGCCTACGAGCAGTACTTC
-,TRBJ2-5,-,TRBV6-1,CASSEGWGPETQYF,TGTGCCAGCAGTGAAGGGTGGGGTCCAGAGACCCAGTACTTC
many,TRBJ2-7,-,TRBV20-1,CSASGGRLEQYF,TGCAGTGCTTCCGGGGGACGCCTCGAGCAGTACTTC
many,TRBJ2-1,TRBD1,TRBV6-2/TRBV6-3,CASSYADRGDYNEQFF,TGTGCCAGCAGTTACGCGGACAGGGGCGACTACAATGAGCAGTTCTTC
-,TRBJ1-4,TRBD1,TRBV7-9,CASSRRTGWEKLFF,TGTGCCAGCAGCCGCCGGACAGGGTGGGAAAAACTGTTTTTT
many,TRBJ2-7,TRBD2,TRBV11-2,CASSSTSGLYEQYF,TGTGCCAGCAGCTCCACTAGCGGACTCTACGAGCAGTACTTC
-,TRBJ2-3,-,TRBV12-5,CASGLEFGGTDTQYF,TGTGCTAGTGGTTTGGAATTTGGGGGCACAGATACGCAGTATTTT
few,TRBJ2-7,-,TRBV9,CASSVEGTSYDEQYF,TGTGCCAGCAGCGTAGAGGGAACTAGTTACGACGAGCAGTACTTC
-,TRBJ2-7,-,TRBV7-2,CASSPGPTNSYEQYF,TGTGCCAGCAGCCCGGGACCCACGAATTCATACGAGCAGTACTTC
-,TRBJ2-5,TRBD1,TRBV28,CASSLEQGAAGQTQYF,TGTGCCAGCAGTTTAGAACAGGGGGCGGCCGGACAGACCCAGTACTTC
few,TRBJ1-2,-,TRBV10-3,CAIAGTNYGYTF,TGTGCCATCGCAGGGACCAACTATGGCTACACCTTC
many,TRBJ2-1,TRBD2,TRBV28,CASSLSSGPSYNEQFF,TGTGCCAGCAGTTTATCTAGCGGCCCCTCCTACAATGAGCAGTTCTTC
few,TRBJ2-1,TRBD2,TRBV19,CATPWGGIKQFF,TGTGCCACCCCCTGGGGGGGGATAAAGCAGTTCTTC
few,TRBJ2-1,TRBD2,TRBV7-8,CASSLYSGQYNEQFF,TGTGCCAGCAGCTTATATAGCGGGCAATACAATGAGCAGTTCTTC
-,TRBJ1-2,-,TRBV12-3/TRBV12-4,CASTLNYGYTF,TGTGCCAGCACTCTGAACTATGGCTACACCTTC
many,TRBJ1-1,-,TRBV11-1,CASSFGKGGLNTEAFF,TGTGCCAGCAGCTTCGGGAAGGGAGGGTTGAACACTGAAGCTTTCTTT
-,TRBJ2-3,TRBD2,TRBV7-9,CASSQEAGALDTQYF,TGCGCCAGCAGCCAGGAAGCGGGAGCTCTAGATACGCAGTATTTT
few,TRBJ1-1,-,TRBV9,CASSVGPMNTEAFF,TGTGCCAGCAGCGTAGGCCCAATGAACACTGAAGCTTTCTTT
many,TRBJ1-6,TRBD1,TRBV2,CASSEGTGNSPLHF,TGTGCCAGCAGTGAGGGGACAGGGAACTCACCCCTCCACTTT
-,TRBJ2-1,-,TRBV18,CASSPGGQGSEQFF,TGTGCCAGCTCACCAGGGGGGCAGGGGAGTGAGCAGTTCTTC